This entry features one T cell receptor beta chain sequence. The record originates from a study of T cell responses to AZD1222 COVID-19 vaccine. Sequenced by immunoSEQ multiplex PCR; TCRdb stores in-frame clones only, minus some. The table includes over 100,000 clones, 84% detected once. The receptor was isolated from an adult in good health. The sequences come from peripheral blood, collected on day 0 of AZD1222 vaccination.

CDR3 sequence (DNA): TGTGCCAGCAGGAAAGAGGGGGGGCGAGGCTACGAGCAGTACGTC. This gives the protein CASRKEGGRGYEQYV. This chain uses TRBV6-5 with TRBJ2-7, with a weak D call TRBD2 (7 bases). V gave up 6 bases and J gave up 3 bases, with 18 bases separating them. The CDR3 consists of 15 residues. Germline loops: CDR1 MNHEY, CDR2 SVGAGI.